This TCR beta chain is drawn from a study of T cell repertoires in cytomegalovirus infection. Study-level background: Recently described HLA-C-restricted plus well-studied HLA-B-restricted CMV epitopes were used. It was the public TCR beta signatures that indicated both CMV infection and matching HLA type.

Notes on this clonotype: Its antigen is not known.

Study-wide results and caveats: Dominating the ex vivo response were TCR beta clonotypes that were CMV-specific and HLA-C-restricted.

The CDR3 spans 15 residues. Germline CDR1 reads MNHNY; CDR2 reads SVGAGI (reference sequence). The V and J ends lost 3 bases and 0 bases respectively, with 9 bases between them. From the reads, TCRdb called clonotypes with MiXCR, one entry per CDR3 protein. The table records about 920,000 distinct CDR3 sequences, roughly 30% of them present only once. This clonotype was obtained from a human donor in good health (CMV status not recorded). Some clones in this sample may be carry-over from other donors' samples. The rearrangement joins TRBV6-6 to TRBJ2-1, with a tentative D call TRBD1 (5 bases). This sample comprised cultured CD8+ T cells from PBMCs, obtained from culture after CMV antigen stimulation. The CDR3 sequence: CASSYDRPSYNEQFF. CDR3 nucleotide sequence: TGTGCCAGCAGTTATGACAGACCCTCCTACAATGAGCAGTTCTTC.